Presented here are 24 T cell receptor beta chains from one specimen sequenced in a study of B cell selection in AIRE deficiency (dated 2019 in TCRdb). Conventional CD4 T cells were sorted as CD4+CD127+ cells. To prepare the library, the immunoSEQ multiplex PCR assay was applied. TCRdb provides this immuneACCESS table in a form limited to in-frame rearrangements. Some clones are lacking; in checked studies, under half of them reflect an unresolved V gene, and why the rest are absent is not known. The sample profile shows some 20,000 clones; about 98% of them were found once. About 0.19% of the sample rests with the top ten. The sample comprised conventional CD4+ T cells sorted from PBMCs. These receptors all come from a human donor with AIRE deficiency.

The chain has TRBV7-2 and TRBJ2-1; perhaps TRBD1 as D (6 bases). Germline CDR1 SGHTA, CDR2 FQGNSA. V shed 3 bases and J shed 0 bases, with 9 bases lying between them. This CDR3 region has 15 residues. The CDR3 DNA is TGTGCCAGCAGCTTCAGGGGAGACTCCTACAATGAGCAGTTCTTC. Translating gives CASSFRGDSYNEQFF.

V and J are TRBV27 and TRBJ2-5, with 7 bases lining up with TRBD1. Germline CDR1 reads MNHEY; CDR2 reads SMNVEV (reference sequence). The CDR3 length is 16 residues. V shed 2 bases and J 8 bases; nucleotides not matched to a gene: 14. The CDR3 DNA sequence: TGTGCCAGCAGTTTAAGGGGGCGGTTAGAAGGGTTTACCCAGTACTTC. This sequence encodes CASSLRGRLEGFTQYF.

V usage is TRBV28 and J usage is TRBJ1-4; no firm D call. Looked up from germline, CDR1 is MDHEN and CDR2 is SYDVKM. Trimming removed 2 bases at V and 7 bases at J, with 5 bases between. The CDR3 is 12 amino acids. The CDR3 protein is CASSLLLEKLFF. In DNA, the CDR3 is TGTGCCAGCAGTTTACTCCTTGAAAAACTGTTTTTT.

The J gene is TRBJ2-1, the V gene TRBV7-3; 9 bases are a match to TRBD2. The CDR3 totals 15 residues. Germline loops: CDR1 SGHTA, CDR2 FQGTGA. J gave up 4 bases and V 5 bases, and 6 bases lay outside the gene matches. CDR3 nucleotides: TGTGCCAGCAGCGTGACTAGCGGTGAATACAATGAGCAGTTCTTC. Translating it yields CASSVTSGEYNEQFF.

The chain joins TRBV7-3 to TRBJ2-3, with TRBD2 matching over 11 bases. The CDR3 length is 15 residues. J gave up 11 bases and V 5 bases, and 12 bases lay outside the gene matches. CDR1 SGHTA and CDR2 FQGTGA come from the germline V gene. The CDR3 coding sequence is TGTGCCAGCAGCCAACGAACCGGGACTAGCGGTGAGCAGTATTTT. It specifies CASSQRTGTSGEQYF.

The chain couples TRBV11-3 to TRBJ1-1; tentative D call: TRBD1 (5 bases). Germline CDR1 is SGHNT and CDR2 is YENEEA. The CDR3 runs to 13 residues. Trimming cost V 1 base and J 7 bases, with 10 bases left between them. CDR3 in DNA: TGTGCCAGCAGCTTAGGGAGGGGAAGTGAAGCTTTCTTT. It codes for CASSLGRGSEAFF.

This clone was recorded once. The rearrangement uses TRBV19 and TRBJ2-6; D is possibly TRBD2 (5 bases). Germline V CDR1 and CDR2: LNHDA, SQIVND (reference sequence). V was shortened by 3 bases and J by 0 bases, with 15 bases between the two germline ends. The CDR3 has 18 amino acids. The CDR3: CASSIEGRRSSGANVLTF. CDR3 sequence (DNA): TGTGCCAGTAGTATCGAGGGCAGGCGAAGCTCTGGGGCCAACGTCCTGACTTTC.

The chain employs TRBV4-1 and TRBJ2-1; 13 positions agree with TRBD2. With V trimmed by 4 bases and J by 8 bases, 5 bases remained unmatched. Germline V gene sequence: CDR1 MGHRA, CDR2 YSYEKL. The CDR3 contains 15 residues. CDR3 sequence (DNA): TGCGCCAGCAGCCTGGTAGGACTAGCGGGAGATGAGCAGTTCTTC. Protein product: CASSLVGLAGDEQFF.

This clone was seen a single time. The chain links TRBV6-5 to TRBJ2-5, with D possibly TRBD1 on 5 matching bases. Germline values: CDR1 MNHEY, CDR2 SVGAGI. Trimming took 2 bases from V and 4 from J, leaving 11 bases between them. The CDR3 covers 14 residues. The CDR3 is CASSYPQGTETQYF. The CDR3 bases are TGTGCCAGCAGTTACCCCCAGGGTACAGAGACCCAGTACTTC.

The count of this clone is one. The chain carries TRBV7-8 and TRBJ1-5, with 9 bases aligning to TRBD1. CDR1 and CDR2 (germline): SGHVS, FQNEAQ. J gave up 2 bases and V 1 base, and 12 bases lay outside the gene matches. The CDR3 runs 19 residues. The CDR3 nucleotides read TGTGCCAGCAGCTTAGGTGCGAGGACAGGGGCAAGGGGCAATCAGCCCCAGCATTTT. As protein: CASSLGARTGARGNQPQHF.

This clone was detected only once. The CDR3 DNA reads TGTGCCAGCAGCTTGGTAGCGGGAGGAGGAAATGAGCAGTTCTTC. Its translation is CASSLVAGGGNEQFF. The V gene is TRBV5-4, the J gene TRBJ2-1, with TRBD2 matching over 10 bases. With 0 bases clipped from V and 7 bases from J, the junction kept 4 bases outside the gene matches. CDR3 length: 15 residues. Germline CDR1 reads SGHNT; CDR2 reads YYREEE (reference sequence). The entire variable domain, with the rest obtained from reference TRBV5-4 and TRBJ2-1, is as follows: ETGVTQSPTHLIKTRGQQVTLRCSSQSGHNTVSWYQQALGQGPQFIFQYYREEENGRGNFPPRFSGLQFPNYSSELNVNALELDDSALYLCASSLVAGGGNEQFFGPGTRLTVL.

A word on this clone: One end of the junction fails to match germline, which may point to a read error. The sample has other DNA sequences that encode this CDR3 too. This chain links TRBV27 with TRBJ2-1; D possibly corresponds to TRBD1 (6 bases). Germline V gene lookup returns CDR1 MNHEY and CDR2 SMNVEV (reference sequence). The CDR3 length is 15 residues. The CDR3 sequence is CASRSIGTRYNEQFF. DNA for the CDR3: TGTGCTAGCAGGTCGATTGGGACACGGTACAATGAGCAGTTCTTC.

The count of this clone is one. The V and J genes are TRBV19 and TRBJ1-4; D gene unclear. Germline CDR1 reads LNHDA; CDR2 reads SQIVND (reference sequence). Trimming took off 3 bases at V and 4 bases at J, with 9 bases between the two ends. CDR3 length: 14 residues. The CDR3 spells CASSIRRLNEKLFF. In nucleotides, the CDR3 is TGTGCCAGTAGTATCCGGCGACTTAATGAAAAACTGTTTTTT. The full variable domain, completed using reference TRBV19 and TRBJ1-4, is DGGITQSPKYLFRKEGQNVTLSCEQNLNHDAMYWYRQDPGQGLRLIYYSQIVNDFQKGDIAEGYSVSREKKESFPLTVTSAQKNPTAFYLCASSIRRLNEKLFFGSGTQLSVL.

CDR3 nucleotides: TGTGCCAGCAGCTTAGGACCCCACAGAGCTGAAGCTTTCTTT. It translates to CASSLGPHRAEAFF. The rearrangement joins TRBV7-9 to TRBJ1-1, with D unclear. This CDR3 comprises 14 residues. Germline lookup yields CDR1 SEHNR and CDR2 FQNEAQ (reference sequence). V was pared by 1 base and J by 6 bases, with 12 bases between.

DNA of the CDR3: TGTGCCAGCAGACGCGATACAGGGCCCTTGGGCAATCAGCCCCAGCATTTT. As protein: CASRRDTGPLGNQPQHF. The genes are TRBV7-2 and TRBJ1-5, with a weak D call TRBD1 (6 bases). The CDR3 length is 17 residues. V lost 6 bases and J lost 2, with 20 bases in between. Germline CDR1 reads SGHTA; CDR2 reads FQGNSA.

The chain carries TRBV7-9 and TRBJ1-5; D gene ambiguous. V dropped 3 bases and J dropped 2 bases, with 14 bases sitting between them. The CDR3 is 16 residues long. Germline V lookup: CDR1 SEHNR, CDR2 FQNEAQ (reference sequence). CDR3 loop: CASSLSSWEGNQPQHF. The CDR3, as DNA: TGTGCCAGCAGCTTGAGCTCGTGGGAAGGCAATCAGCCCCAGCATTTT.

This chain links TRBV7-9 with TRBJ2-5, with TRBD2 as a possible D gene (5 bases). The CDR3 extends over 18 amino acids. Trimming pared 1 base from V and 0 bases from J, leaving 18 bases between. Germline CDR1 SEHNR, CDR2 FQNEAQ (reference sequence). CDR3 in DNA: TGTGCCAGCAGCTTAGGCCGCACTAGGGAGACCCACCAAGAGACCCAGTACTTC. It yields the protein CASSLGRTRETHQETQYF.

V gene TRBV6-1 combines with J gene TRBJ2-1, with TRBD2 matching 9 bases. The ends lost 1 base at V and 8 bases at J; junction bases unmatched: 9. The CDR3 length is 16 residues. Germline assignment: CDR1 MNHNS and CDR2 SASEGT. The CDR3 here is CASSEGVAGAWDEQFF. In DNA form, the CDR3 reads TGTGCCAGCAGTGAAGGGGTAGCGGGAGCCTGGGATGAGCAGTTCTTC.

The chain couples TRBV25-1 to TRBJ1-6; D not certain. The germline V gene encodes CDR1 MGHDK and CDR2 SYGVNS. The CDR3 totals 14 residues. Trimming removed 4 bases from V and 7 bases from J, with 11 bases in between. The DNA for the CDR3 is TGTGCCAGCAGTGCGACGGTTAGAAATTCACCCCTCCACTTT. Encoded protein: CASSATVRNSPLHF.

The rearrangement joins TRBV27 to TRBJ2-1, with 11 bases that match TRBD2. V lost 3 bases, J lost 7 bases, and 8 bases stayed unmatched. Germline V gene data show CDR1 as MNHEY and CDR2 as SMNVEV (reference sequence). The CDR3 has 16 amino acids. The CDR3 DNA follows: TGTGCCAGCAGTTTTGGGCTAGCGGGAGGTAGGAATGAGCAGTTCTTC. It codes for CASSFGLAGGRNEQFF.

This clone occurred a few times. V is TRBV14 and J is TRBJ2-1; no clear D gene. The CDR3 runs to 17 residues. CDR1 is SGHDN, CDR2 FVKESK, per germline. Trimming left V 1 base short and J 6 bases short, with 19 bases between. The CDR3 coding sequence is TGTGCCAGCAGCCAAGTCTGGTCTAGGCGGAGTGGCAATGAGCAGTTCTTC. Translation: CASSQVWSRRSGNEQFF. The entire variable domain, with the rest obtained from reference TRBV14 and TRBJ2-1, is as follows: EAGVTQFPSHSVIEKGQTVTLRCDPISGHDNLYWYRRVMGKEIKFLLHFVKESKQDESGMPNNRFLAERTGGTYSTLKVQPAELEDSGVYFCASSQVWSRRSGNEQFFGPGTRLTVL.

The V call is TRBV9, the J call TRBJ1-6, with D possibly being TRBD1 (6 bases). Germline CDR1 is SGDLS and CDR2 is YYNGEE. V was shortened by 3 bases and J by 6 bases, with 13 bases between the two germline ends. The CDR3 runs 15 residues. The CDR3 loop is CASSGQQGSNSPLHF. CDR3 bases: TGTGCCAGCAGCGGACAACAGGGTTCTAATTCACCCCTCCACTTT.

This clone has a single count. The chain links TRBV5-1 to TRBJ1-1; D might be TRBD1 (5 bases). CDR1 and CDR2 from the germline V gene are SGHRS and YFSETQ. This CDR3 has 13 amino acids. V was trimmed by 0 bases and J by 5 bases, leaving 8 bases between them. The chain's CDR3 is CASSLGGGTEAFF. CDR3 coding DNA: TGCGCCAGCAGCTTGGGCGGGGGAACTGAAGCTTTCTTT.

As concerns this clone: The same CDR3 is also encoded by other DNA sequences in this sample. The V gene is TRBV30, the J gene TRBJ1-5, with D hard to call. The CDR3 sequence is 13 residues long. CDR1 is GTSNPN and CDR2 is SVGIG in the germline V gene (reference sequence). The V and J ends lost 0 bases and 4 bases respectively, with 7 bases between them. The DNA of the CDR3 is TGTGCCTGGAGTGTCCGCGGGAATCAGCCCCAGCATTTT. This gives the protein CAWSVRGNQPQHF.